The 8 T cell receptor beta chains listed next were all sequenced from one sample in a study of Graves' ophthalmopathy and Graves' hyperthyroidism. Transcripts of RNA were the source for amplifying TCR beta CDR3 regions. The first-round RT-PCR employed HTBI primers together with the Qiagen OneStep RT-PCR kit. A multiplex PCR was then performed as the second round. A single record per CDR3 protein comes from TCRdb applying MiXCR to the multiplex PCR reads. The sample holds almost 750,000 distinct CDR3 sequences; 40% are singletons and the top ten take 35% to 55%. Sequenced input: peripheral blood. The receptors were sampled from an adult man with Graves' ophthalmopathy.

V is TRBV11-2 and J is TRBJ2-6; 7 bases fit TRBD1. J lost 2 bases, V lost 5 bases, and 6 bases had no gene match. The CDR3 sequence is 16 residues long. Germline V lookup: CDR1 SGHAT, CDR2 FQNNGV. CDR3 amino acids: CASSRAGTAGANVLTF. CDR3 in DNA: TGTGCCAGCAGCCGAGCCGGGACAGCTGGGGCCAACGTCCTGACTTTC.

This clonotype was counted between two and nine times. This chain uses TRBV12-3 or TRBV12-4 with TRBJ2-7; D unclear. Trimming shortened V by 3 bases and J by 0 bases, and 12 bases separated the two germline ends. The CDR3 contains 15 residues. The CDR3 protein is CASSFSRRTSYEQYF. CDR3 bases: TGTGCCAGCAGTTTTTCGCGAAGGACCTCCTACGAGCAGTACTTC.

The J gene is TRBJ1-4, the V gene TRBV29-1; D might be TRBD1 (5 bases). CDR3 length: 15 residues. Germline V gene sequence: CDR1 SQVTM, CDR2 ANQGSEA. Trimming stripped 6 bases from V and 2 bases from J, with 16 bases between. In nucleotides, the CDR3 is TGCAGCGTGTCGGGTCAGGGAATGACTAATGAAAAACTGTTTTTT. Translation: CSVSGQGMTNEKLFF.

This clonotype has just a few counts. V usage is TRBV19 and J usage is TRBJ2-7; the D gene is possibly TRBD2 (5 bases). Trimming left V 9 bases short and J 0 bases short, with 21 bases between. Germline V gene data show CDR1 as LNHDA and CDR2 as SQIVND (reference sequence). The CDR3 has 16 residues. In DNA, the CDR3 is TGTGCCAGCAGCGCTCACTTTGTGGGGAGCTCCTACGAGCAGTACTTC. Its translation: CASSAHFVGSSYEQYF.

The V call is TRBV29-1, the J call TRBJ1-4, with a weak D call TRBD1 (6 bases). The V gene's germline CDR1 is SQVTM and CDR2 ANQGSEA. The CDR3 has 13 amino acids. Trimming stripped 8 bases from V and 8 bases from J, with 18 bases between. The CDR3 protein is CSFRGETGEKLFF. The CDR3 DNA reads as TGCAGCTTCCGAGGGGAGACAGGCGAAAAACTGTTTTTT. The whole variable domain, remainder taken from reference TRBV29-1 and TRBJ1-4, is SAVISQKPSRDICQRGTSLTIQCQVDSQVTMMFWYRQQPGQSLTLIATANQGSEATYESGFVIDKFPISRPNLTFSTLTVSNMSPEDSSIYLCSFRGETGEKLFFGSGTQLSVL.

This chain links TRBV7-9 with TRBJ1-3; 12 nucleotides line up with TRBD1. Germline V gene sequence: CDR1 SEHNR, CDR2 FQNEAQ (reference sequence). The trim removed 4 bases at V and 0 bases at J, leaving 10 bases unmatched. The CDR3 loop spans 19 amino acids. CDR3 residues: CASSYSGTGGSSSGNTIYF. The DNA of the CDR3 is TGTGCCAGCAGCTACTCCGGGACAGGGGGCTCCTCCTCTGGAAACACCATATATTTT.

The table lists this clonotype with a few counts. This chain links TRBV28 with TRBJ2-7; D possibly matches TRBD1 or TRBD2 (6 bases each). The germline gives CDR1 MDHEN, CDR2 SYDVKM. This CDR3 region has 14 residues. Trimming took 5 bases from V and 6 from J, leaving 17 bases between them. The CDR3 spells CASSPTGRGVEQYF. CDR3 sequence (DNA): TGTGCCAGCAGTCCCACGGGTAGGGGGGTCGAGCAGTACTTC.

This clonotype was counted ten times or more. This rearrangement joins TRBV10-3 to TRBJ1-4, with D unresolved. The CDR3 is 14 residues long. Trimming left V 10 bases short and J 10 bases short, with 22 bases between. Looked up from germline, CDR1 is ENHRY and CDR2 is SYGVKD. The CDR3 DNA reads as TGTGCCAGCAGCTCCCTAGGTGGGAACGGAAAACTGTTTTTT. Its translation is CASSSLGGNGKLFF.